This T cell receptor beta chain is drawn from a study of blood T cell repertoires in COVID-19. Germline trimming cut 5 bases from V and 6 bases from J; bases unmatched to any gene: 16. CDR3 size: 18 residues. The V gene's germline CDR1 is SGHNT and CDR2 YENEEA. Only in-frame clones appear in the TCRdb table, and some are missing; sequencing was by immunoSEQ multiplex PCR. Of 90,000 or so clones listed, about 85% are singletons. What was sequenced was peripheral blood. The V and J genes are TRBV11-3 and TRBJ1-5; TRBD1 agrees at 10 bases. The clonotype comes from a man in his 60s with acute or convalescent COVID-19. In DNA, the CDR3 is TGTGCCAGCAGCCCTTCTTGGGACAGGGGAATTTGCGGTCAGCCCCAGCATTTT. Encoded protein: CASSPSWDRGICGQPQHF.